The next 26 T cell receptor beta chains were all read from a single sample in a study of cytomegalovirus exposure and HLA in healthy donors. PCR amplification relied on 60 Vbeta primers (plus 13 Jbeta primers). Produced via immunoSEQ multiplex PCR; TCRdb's table is partial and in-frame only. The sample lists roughly 100,000 clones; more than 75% were seen once. Sequencing was performed on PBMCs. Every receptor here comes from a woman aged 18-29 years in good health and CMV-seropositive.

This clone was counted a single time. This chain links TRBV7-3 with TRBJ2-1; no definite D call. Germline V gene sequence: CDR1 SGHTA, CDR2 FQGTGA. This CDR3 region has 16 residues. Between the trimmed V and J ends, which lost 0 bases and 3 bases, there was a span of 12 bases. The CDR3 loop is CASSLTPLGYYNEQFF. DNA for the CDR3: TGTGCCAGCAGCTTAACGCCCCTAGGATACTACAATGAGCAGTTCTTC.

This chain connects TRBV27 to TRBJ2-7; 9 nucleotides agree with TRBD2. This CDR3 has 16 amino acids. The junction had 11 bases not matched to a gene; V was cut back by 5 bases and J by 3 bases. Germline V lookup: CDR1 MNHEY, CDR2 SMNVEV (reference sequence). CDR3 residues: CASSTVRLADLYEQYF. DNA of the CDR3: TGTGCCAGCAGTACCGTTAGACTAGCGGATCTCTACGAGCAGTACTTC.

V and J are TRBV25-1 and TRBJ1-4; D gene unclear. V dropped 6 bases and J dropped 0 bases, with 8 bases sitting between them. The CDR3 extends over 14 amino acids. CDR1 is MGHDK, CDR2 SYGVNS, per germline. DNA for the CDR3: TGTGCCAGCAGGAGTCCCGCAACTAATGAAAAACTGTTTTTT. It encodes CASRSPATNEKLFF. The full variable domain, its missing parts supplied by reference TRBV25-1 and TRBJ1-4, is EADIYQTPRYLVIGTGKKITLECSQTMGHDKMYWYQQDPGMELHLIHYSYGVNSTEKGDLSSESTVSRIRTEHFPLTLESARPSHTSQYLCASRSPATNEKLFFGSGTQLSVL.

This clone was counted only a few times. The rearrangement links TRBV2 to TRBJ1-5, with TRBD1 matching over 7 bases. The V gene end was trimmed by 4 bases and the J gene end by 15 bases; junction bases not matched to a gene: 12. CDR1 and CDR2 (germline): SNHLY, FYNNEI. This CDR3 spans 13 amino acids. The CDR3 nucleotides are TGTGCCAGCAGTGGGGACGACAGGGTTACCGGGCATTTT. Translated: CASSGDDRVTGHF. Supplemented by reference TRBV2 and TRBJ1-5, the full variable domain reads EPEVTQTPSHQVTQMGQEVILRCVPISNHLYFYWYRQILGQKVEFLVSFYNNEISEKSEIFDDQFSVERPDGSNFTLKIRSTKLEDSAMYFCASSGDDRVTGHFGDGTRLSIL.

The chain is built from TRBV7-6 and TRBJ2-7, with 9 bases lining up with TRBD1. Germline CDR1 and CDR2: SGHVS and FNYEAQ. Trimming took 5 bases from V and 0 from J; bases not matched to a gene: 2. This CDR3 comprises 14 residues. Here the CDR3 DNA reads TGTGCCAGCAGCGGGGGACAGGGCTCCTACGAGCAGTACTTC. Translated, it gives CASSGGQGSYEQYF.

The chain is built from TRBV28 and TRBJ2-5, with TRBD2 identical over 12 bases. The CDR3 runs to 14 residues. Germline CDR1 is MDHEN and CDR2 is SYDVKM. J lost 2 bases, V lost 7 bases, and 2 bases had no gene match. The CDR3 region is CASNLAGGQETQYF. Written as DNA, the CDR3 is TGTGCCAGCAACCTAGCGGGAGGGCAAGAGACCCAGTACTTC.

The chain combines TRBV19 with TRBJ2-1, with D tentatively TRBD2 (6 bases). Deletions cut 10 bases from V and 0 bases from J, with 16 bases between. Germline V gene lookup returns CDR1 LNHDA and CDR2 SQIVND (reference sequence). The CDR3 consists of 15 residues. DNA of the CDR3: TGTGCCACCAAATGGCGGGGCAGCTCCTACAATGAGCAGTTCTTC. Encoded protein: CATKWRGSSYNEQFF.

This clone turned up a few times. The V gene is TRBV7-2, the J gene TRBJ1-1; TRBD1 aligns across 9 bases. The CDR3 extends over 16 amino acids. With V trimmed by 4 bases and J by 1 base, 7 bases remained unmatched. Germline values: CDR1 SGHTA, CDR2 FQGNSA. The CDR3 region is CASSSLQGAWNTEAFF. In DNA, the CDR3 is TGTGCCAGCAGCTCACTACAGGGGGCATGGAACACTGAAGCTTTCTTT.

The V and J genes are TRBV7-9 and TRBJ1-2; D remains unclear. The CDR3 covers 13 residues. Between the trimmed V and J ends, which lost 2 bases and 4 bases, there was a span of 8 bases. Germline V gene data show CDR1 as SEHNR and CDR2 as FQNEAQ (reference sequence). Here the CDR3 reads CASSLQAGYGYTF. The CDR3 bases are TGTGCCAGCAGCTTACAGGCCGGCTATGGCTACACCTTC. Drawing the rest from reference TRBV7-9 and TRBJ1-2, the complete variable domain is DTGVSQNPRHKITKRGQNVTFRCDPISEHNRLYWYRQTLGQGPEFLTYFQNEAQLEKSRLLSDRFSAERPKGSFSTLEIQRTEQGDSAMYLCASSLQAGYGYTFGSGTRLTVV.

J is TRBJ2-5 and V is TRBV7-3; D not resolved. The CDR3 length is 15 residues. Germline V CDR1 and CDR2: SGHTA, FQGTGA. Trimming cost V 2 bases and J 4 bases, with 14 bases left between them. CDR3 in amino acids: CASSLGGRSVETQYF. The CDR3 bases are TGTGCCAGCAGCTTAGGCGGCCGATCCGTAGAGACCCAGTACTTC.

This clone showed up just once. J is TRBJ2-6 and V is TRBV18; maybe TRBD1 (5 bases). Germline CDR1 is KGHSH and CDR2 is LQKENI. Trimming shortened V by 2 bases and J by 2 bases, and 7 bases separated the two germline ends. The CDR3 has 15 amino acids. CDR3 nucleotide sequence: TGTGCCAGCTCACCAGTAGGGGCTGGGGCCAACGTCCTGACTTTC. Translating it yields CASSPVGAGANVLTF.

This sequence joins TRBV5-1 and TRBJ2-1; D not certain. The V end was cut by 0 bases, the J end by 5 bases, with 12 bases between. This CDR3 contains 15 residues. Germline V lookup: CDR1 SGHRS, CDR2 YFSETQ. The CDR3 DNA follows: TGCGCCAGCAGCTTGGACGGCAGGAAAAACAATGAGCAGTTCTTC. It is translated as CASSLDGRKNNEQFF.

This clone was observed once. The gene calls are TRBV19 and TRBJ2-5, with D possibly TRBD1 on 5 matching bases. Germline V gene lookup returns CDR1 LNHDA and CDR2 SQIVND (reference sequence). The CDR3 loop spans 14 amino acids. Trimming removed 4 bases from V and 5 bases from J, with 14 bases in between. CDR3 DNA sequence: TGTGCCAGTAGTAATACAGGCCCGTGGGAGACCCAGTACTTC. Its translation: CASSNTGPWETQYF. The full variable domain, with the rest looked up from reference TRBV19 and TRBJ2-5, is DGGITQSPKYLFRKEGQNVTLSCEQNLNHDAMYWYRQDPGQGLRLIYYSQIVNDFQKGDIAEGYSVSREKKESFPLTVTSAQKNPTAFYLCASSNTGPWETQYFGPGTRLLVL.

The chain employs TRBV28 and TRBJ2-7; a weak D match, TRBD1 (6 bases). Germline V gives CDR1 MDHEN, CDR2 SYDVKM. The CDR3 consists of 16 residues. Trimming took 2 bases from V and 3 from J, leaving 17 bases between them. The CDR3 DNA reads TGTGCCAGCAGTTTAATCCCTCAGGGGCCGGTCTACGAGCAGTACTTC. Its protein product is CASSLIPQGPVYEQYF.

The CDR3 nucleotides are TGCGCCAGCAGCCAAAACTTGAATCAGCCCCAGCATTTT. Translation: CASSQNLNQPQHF. The genes are TRBV4-3 and TRBJ1-5; no clear D. V was pared by 2 bases and J by 4 bases, with 6 bases between. The germline gives CDR1 LGHNA, CDR2 YSLEER. This CDR3 contains 13 residues.

This clone was seen only once. The chain uses TRBV28 and TRBJ2-1; 8 bases fit TRBD2. The germline V gene has CDR1 MDHEN and CDR2 SYDVKM. The CDR3 extends over 17 amino acids. J gave up 1 base and V 5 bases, and 10 bases lay outside the gene matches. CDR3 sequence (DNA): TGTGCCAGCAGTCCAGCGGGAGCCCTTCCGTCCTACAATGAGCAGTTCTTC. The encoded protein is CASSPAGALPSYNEQFF.

The genes are TRBV7-8 and TRBJ1-4; D gene uncertain. The germline gives CDR1 SGHVS, CDR2 FQNEAQ. This CDR3 is 15 amino acids long. V gave up 1 base and J gave up 3 bases, with 9 bases separating them. The CDR3 loop is CASSLGKLSNEKLFF. CDR3 in DNA: TGTGCCAGCAGCTTAGGGAAACTATCTAATGAAAAACTGTTTTTT.

J is TRBJ2-1 and V is TRBV7-2; 9 bases agree with TRBD2. The CDR3 loop spans 15 amino acids. Germline lookup yields CDR1 SGHTA and CDR2 FQGNSA. V shed 6 bases and J 2 bases; nucleotides not matched to a gene: 5. CDR3 in DNA: TGTGCCAGCAGGCCCGCGGGGGGGCCCTACAATGAGCAGTTCTTC. Translated: CASRPAGGPYNEQFF.

This clone was counted only a few times. V gene TRBV5-6 combines with J gene TRBJ1-5; TRBD1 matches at 7 bases. V shed 4 bases and J 6 bases; nucleotides not matched to a gene: 7. Germline V lookup: CDR1 SGHDT, CDR2 YYEEEE. The CDR3 is 14 residues long. The CDR3 coding sequence is TGTGCCAGCAGCGAGGGGGCCGAGGGTCAGCCCCAGCATTTT. This codes for CASSEGAEGQPQHF. Based on the CDR3 plus reference TRBV5-6 and TRBJ1-5, the full variable domain is DAGVTQSPTHLIKTRGQQVTLRCSPKSGHDTVSWYQQALGQGPQFIFQYYEEEERQRGNFPDRFSGHQFPNYSSELNVNALLLGDSALYLCASSEGAEGQPQHFGDGTRLSIL.

The chain has TRBV30 and TRBJ2-1; D may be TRBD2 (7 bases). V dropped 3 bases and J dropped 0 bases, with 15 bases sitting between them. The CDR3 runs to 16 residues. Per germline, CDR1 GTSNPN and CDR2 SVGIG (reference sequence). CDR3 sequence: CAWRGGVPSSYNEQFF. CDR3 sequence (DNA): TGTGCCTGGAGAGGGGGGGTCCCTAGCTCCTACAATGAGCAGTTCTTC.

The genes are TRBV5-6 and TRBJ2-3; TRBD1 is a possible D gene (5 bases). Trimming cost V 4 bases and J 4 bases, with 10 bases left between them. CDR3 length: 13 residues. Per the germline V gene, CDR1 is SGHDT and CDR2 is YYEEEE. This CDR3 reads CASSRAGPDTQYF. The CDR3 nucleotides are TGTGCCAGCAGCCGAGCAGGGCCAGATACGCAGTATTTT. The whole variable domain, remainder taken from reference TRBV5-6 and TRBJ2-3, is DAGVTQSPTHLIKTRGQQVTLRCSPKSGHDTVSWYQQALGQGPQFIFQYYEEEERQRGNFPDRFSGHQFPNYSSELNVNALLLGDSALYLCASSRAGPDTQYFGPGTRLTVL.

This clone came up a few times. The chain carries TRBV5-1 and TRBJ2-2; 8 bases map to TRBD1. This CDR3 has 17 amino acids. Losses at the gene ends were 4 bases for V and 3 bases for J; bases not matched to a gene: 11. Germline assignment: CDR1 SGHRS and CDR2 YFSETQ. This CDR3 reads CASSPLIGQGDTGELFF. The DNA for the CDR3 is TGCGCCAGCAGCCCATTAATCGGACAGGGCGACACCGGGGAGCTGTTTTTT.

The rearrangement joins TRBV5-1 to TRBJ1-5, with D perhaps matching TRBD1 (6 bases). Germline CDR1 is SGHRS and CDR2 is YFSETQ. The length of the CDR3 is 15 residues. The ends were cut back, 4 bases at V and 1 base at J, with 12 bases in the middle. The CDR3 DNA follows: TGCGCCAGCAGCCCCGAGGGGGTGAGCAATCAGCCCCAGCATTTT. This codes for CASSPEGVSNQPQHF.

The chain is built from TRBV7-2 and TRBJ1-4; weak D call: TRBD1 (5 bases). V was shortened by 1 base and J by 5 bases, with 11 bases between the two germline ends. The germline CDR1 and CDR2 sequences are SGHTA and FQGNSA. The CDR3 runs to 15 residues. In DNA, the CDR3 is TGTGCCAGCAGCTTAGATGGGGGGACGAATGAAAAACTGTTTTTT. Translating it yields CASSLDGGTNEKLFF.

The chain carries TRBV28 and TRBJ2-5; D might be TRBD1 (6 bases). The CDR3 covers 15 residues. Trimming took 8 bases from V and 4 from J, leaving 20 bases between them. Germline V gene lookup returns CDR1 MDHEN and CDR2 SYDVKM. The CDR3 spells CASSTVTGPGETQYF. CDR3 nucleotides: TGTGCCAGCTCAACCGTAACAGGGCCTGGAGAGACCCAGTACTTC.

The chain joins TRBV4-1 to TRBJ2-7, with D possibly being TRBD1 (6 bases). Trimming took 2 bases from V and 2 from J, leaving 10 bases between them. This CDR3 comprises 14 residues. Germline V lookup: CDR1 MGHRA, CDR2 YSYEKL. The CDR3 sequence: CASSQPGQTYEQYF. The CDR3 DNA reads TGCGCCAGCAGCCAACCAGGACAGACCTACGAGCAGTACTTC.